A selection of T cell receptor beta chains follows, all from one sample in a study of control samples from healthy donors and cancer patients. Clones were read by immunoSEQ multiplex PCR, and TCRdb kept only the in-frame ones, dropping some. The sample yields about 58,000 clones, roughly 94% seen once. The sample consisted of blood. Receptor source: a man aged 25 to 40 in good health. The CDR3 runs from the conserved cysteine through the conserved F or W. Each record gives: J gene, clone size, D gene, V gene, CDR3 DNA, CDR3 protein. A D gene is named only where the DNA matches it firmly. Size values are once, few and many counts, or a class for expanded clones, and some rows have none.

J gene: TRBJ1-2; clone size: .; D gene: TRBD1; V gene: TRBV5-1; CDR3 DNA: TGCGCCAGCAGCCCAGGGGACAGCCCGAACTATGGCTACACCTTC; CDR3 protein: CASSPGDSPNYGYTF
J gene: TRBJ1-2; clone size: .; D gene: .; V gene: TRBV28; CDR3 DNA: TGTGCCAGCATAAATGCTAACTATGGCTACACCTTC; CDR3 protein: CASINANYGYTF
J gene: TRBJ2-1; clone size: once; D gene: .; V gene: TRBV7-6; CDR3 DNA: TGTGCCAGCAGCCCCCTGCGGGATAACAATGAGCAGTTCTTC; CDR3 protein: CASSPLRDNNEQFF
J gene: TRBJ2-2; clone size: .; D gene: .; V gene: TRBV24-1; CDR3 DNA: TGTGCCACCAGTCCCCGGCGAACCCCCACGACCGGGGAGCTGTTTTTT; CDR3 protein: CATSPRRTPTTGELFF
J gene: TRBJ2-7; clone size: .; D gene: .; V gene: TRBV19; CDR3 DNA: TGTGCCAGTAGTAGTCAGGGATTTGTCTACGAGCAGTACTTC; CDR3 protein: CASSSQGFVYEQYF
J gene: TRBJ1-2; clone size: .; D gene: .; V gene: TRBV28; CDR3 DNA: TGTGCCATGGGGTCTAACTATGGCTACACCTTC; CDR3 protein: CAMGSNYGYTF
J gene: TRBJ1-3; clone size: .; D gene: .; V gene: TRBV7-3; CDR3 DNA: TGTGCCAGCAGCTTGGGCTCCGGCTCTGGAAACACCATATATTTT; CDR3 protein: CASSLGSGSGNTIYF
J gene: TRBJ1-5; clone size: .; D gene: TRBD1; V gene: TRBV7-8; CDR3 DNA: TGTGCCAGCAGCTTAAGGGACAGCCTCGGCCAGCCCCAGCATTTT; CDR3 protein: CASSLRDSLGQPQHF
J gene: TRBJ1-5; clone size: .; D gene: .; V gene: TRBV2; CDR3 DNA: TGTGCCAGCAGTGAAGGCCAGGGATATGGCGGGCCCCAGCATTTT; CDR3 protein: CASSEGQGYGGPQHF
J gene: TRBJ1-2; clone size: .; D gene: .; V gene: TRBV6-1; CDR3 DNA: TGTGCCAGCAGTGAACCCGATCGGGCGGAATCCTATGGCTACACCTTC; CDR3 protein: CASSEPDRAESYGYTF
J gene: TRBJ2-7; clone size: .; D gene: TRBD1; V gene: TRBV18; CDR3 DNA: TGTGCCAGCTCAACGAGGCAGGGACAGGGCGGCGAGCAGTACTTC; CDR3 protein: CASSTRQGQGGEQYF
J gene: TRBJ1-5; clone size: .; D gene: TRBD1; V gene: TRBV7-9; CDR3 DNA: TGTGCCAGCAGCCGGGACAGCGATCAGCCCCAGCATTTT; CDR3 protein: CASSRDSDQPQHF
J gene: TRBJ2-4; clone size: .; D gene: TRBD2; V gene: TRBV28; CDR3 DNA: TGTGCCAGCAGTTCCCTGACTAGCGGGAGTGCGTATGGAAACATTCAGTACTTC; CDR3 protein: CASSSLTSGSAYGNIQYF
J gene: TRBJ1-6; clone size: .; D gene: .; V gene: TRBV6-4; CDR3 DNA: TGTGCCAGCAGTGACGACCGAGTTTCACCCCTCCACTTT; CDR3 protein: CASSDDRVSPLHF
J gene: TRBJ1-1; clone size: .; D gene: .; V gene: TRBV13; CDR3 DNA: TGTGCCAGCAGCCGGACACCTATGAACACTGAAGCTTTCTTT; CDR3 protein: CASSRTPMNTEAFF
J gene: TRBJ1-1; clone size: .; D gene: .; V gene: TRBV7-8; CDR3 DNA: TGTGCCAGCAGCCGAGCGCGAGATAACACTGAAGCTTTCTTT; CDR3 protein: CASSRARDNTEAFF
J gene: TRBJ2-6; clone size: .; D gene: .; V gene: TRBV5-5; CDR3 DNA: TGTGCCAGCAGCTTCTCGGCCAACGTCCTGACTTTC; CDR3 protein: CASSFSANVLTF
J gene: TRBJ1-2; clone size: .; D gene: TRBD1; V gene: TRBV6-5; CDR3 DNA: TGTGCCAGCAGTTACTCTAGGACAGGGAACTATGGCTACACCTTC; CDR3 protein: CASSYSRTGNYGYTF
J gene: TRBJ1-3; clone size: .; D gene: .; V gene: TRBV21-1; CDR3 DNA: TGTGCCAGCAGCAAGGACAGGAGCTCTGGAAACACCATATATTTT; CDR3 protein: CASSKDRSSGNTIYF
J gene: TRBJ2-1; clone size: .; D gene: .; V gene: TRBV4-2; CDR3 DNA: TGTGCCAGCAGCCGTCAGGGGTTCGGGTCCTACAATGAGCAGTTCTTC; CDR3 protein: CASSRQGFGSYNEQFF
J gene: TRBJ2-1; clone size: .; D gene: .; V gene: TRBV7-9; CDR3 DNA: TGTGCCAGCAGCTTAGACAGGAGCTCCTACAATGAGCAGTTCTTC; CDR3 protein: CASSLDRSSYNEQFF
J gene: TRBJ1-1; clone size: .; D gene: .; V gene: TRBV5-1; CDR3 DNA: TGCGCCAGCAGCGCGGACACTGAAGCTTTCTTT; CDR3 protein: CASSADTEAFF
J gene: TRBJ1-5; clone size: .; D gene: .; V gene: TRBV6-2/TRBV6-3; CDR3 DNA: TGTGCCAGCAGTTACCCCGGGGCGCGGGGGCAGCCCCAGCATTTT; CDR3 protein: CASSYPGARGQPQHF
J gene: TRBJ2-7; clone size: once; D gene: TRBD2; V gene: TRBV9; CDR3 DNA: TGTGCCAGCAGCGTAGGGCTAGCGGGAGGAGGGGCCTACGAGCAGTACTTC; CDR3 protein: CASSVGLAGGGAYEQYF
J gene: TRBJ1-5; clone size: few; D gene: .; V gene: TRBV4-2; CDR3 DNA: TGTGCCAGCAGCCTTGATACGGACGGTAATCAGCCCCAGCATTTT; CDR3 protein: CASSLDTDGNQPQHF
J gene: TRBJ2-7; clone size: .; D gene: .; V gene: TRBV9; CDR3 DNA: TGTGCCAGCAGCCCAGGGGACGGGGTGGACTACGAGCAGTACTTC; CDR3 protein: CASSPGDGVDYEQYF
J gene: TRBJ1-5; clone size: .; D gene: .; V gene: TRBV7-2; CDR3 DNA: TGTGCCAGCAGCTTATTACCACGGATCACCAATCAGCCCCAGCATTTT; CDR3 protein: CASSLLPRITNQPQHF
J gene: TRBJ2-5; clone size: once; D gene: .; V gene: TRBV12-5; CDR3 DNA: TGTGCTAGTGGTTTGGTAACGGGGGCCCAAGAGACCCAGTACTTC; CDR3 protein: CASGLVTGAQETQYF
J gene: TRBJ1-2; clone size: .; D gene: TRBD1; V gene: TRBV19; CDR3 DNA: TGTGCCAGTAGACCAGGACAGGGAAACTATGGCTACACCTTC; CDR3 protein: CASRPGQGNYGYTF
J gene: TRBJ2-7; clone size: .; D gene: .; V gene: TRBV7-9; CDR3 DNA: TGTGCCAGCAGCCAAGGGGTAGGGCACGACTACGAGCAGTACTTC; CDR3 protein: CASSQGVGHDYEQYF
J gene: TRBJ2-5; clone size: .; D gene: .; V gene: TRBV5-1; CDR3 DNA: TGCGCCAGCCGGGACTCCATAGAGACCCAGTACTTC; CDR3 protein: CASRDSIETQYF
J gene: TRBJ2-1; clone size: once; D gene: TRBD1; V gene: TRBV7-9; CDR3 DNA: TGTGCCAGCAGCTGGGGCGGACAGGAGAATGAGCAGTTCTTC; CDR3 protein: CASSWGGQENEQFF
J gene: TRBJ2-3; clone size: .; D gene: TRBD2; V gene: TRBV27; CDR3 DNA: TGTGCCAGCAGTTTAGGGGGGGGACTAGCGGGCGGGGATACGCAGTATTTT; CDR3 protein: CASSLGGGLAGGDTQYF
J gene: TRBJ1-5; clone size: .; D gene: .; V gene: TRBV30; CDR3 DNA: TGTGCCTGGAGTGTTGGGCCGATTCAGCCCCAGCATTTT; CDR3 protein: CAWSVGPIQPQHF
J gene: TRBJ2-6; clone size: once; D gene: .; V gene: TRBV7-3; CDR3 DNA: TGTGCCAGCAGCTTATCGGGACGGAAGAGCTCTGGGGCCAACGTCCTGACTTTC; CDR3 protein: CASSLSGRKSSGANVLTF
J gene: TRBJ1-3; clone size: .; D gene: .; V gene: TRBV5-6; CDR3 DNA: TGTGCCAGCAGCTTCCAGGGAGGCCCCATATATTTT; CDR3 protein: CASSFQGGPIYF
J gene: TRBJ1-3; clone size: .; D gene: .; V gene: TRBV12-3/TRBV12-4; CDR3 DNA: TGTGCCAGCAGTTTAGGGGTGGCAAACACCATATATTTT; CDR3 protein: CASSLGVANTIYF
J gene: TRBJ2-1; clone size: .; D gene: TRBD2; V gene: TRBV29-1; CDR3 DNA: TGCAGCGTTGAACGGACTAGCGGGAGGGCCTCCTACAATGAGCAGTTCTTC; CDR3 protein: CSVERTSGRASYNEQFF
J gene: TRBJ2-4; clone size: .; D gene: .; V gene: TRBV6-5; CDR3 DNA: TGTGCCAGCAGCGCTTTCTCGGGGGCCAAAAACATTCAGTACTTC; CDR3 protein: CASSAFSGAKNIQYF
J gene: TRBJ2-5; clone size: .; D gene: TRBD2; V gene: TRBV12-3/TRBV12-4; CDR3 DNA: TGTGCCAGCAGCCGCAGGGAGGGGGAGACCCAGTACTTC; CDR3 protein: CASSRREGETQYF
J gene: TRBJ1-2; clone size: .; D gene: TRBD1; V gene: TRBV14; CDR3 DNA: TGTGCCAGCAGCCGGGACAGCTATGGCTACACCTTC; CDR3 protein: CASSRDSYGYTF
J gene: TRBJ1-2; clone size: .; D gene: TRBD1; V gene: TRBV2; CDR3 DNA: TGTGCCAGCAGTCGCAGGACAGGGGGCGCTTCTGGCTACACCTTC; CDR3 protein: CASSRRTGGASGYTF
J gene: TRBJ1-6; clone size: .; D gene: .; V gene: TRBV27; CDR3 DNA: TGTGCCAGCAGAGAAAACATGAGCTATAATTCACCCCTCCACTTT; CDR3 protein: CASRENMSYNSPLHF
J gene: TRBJ2-5; clone size: .; D gene: TRBD2; V gene: TRBV5-1; CDR3 DNA: TGCGCCAGCAGCCCAGGGACTAGCGGGGGGGCCCCCGAGACCCAGTACTTC; CDR3 protein: CASSPGTSGGAPETQYF
J gene: TRBJ1-5; clone size: once; D gene: .; V gene: TRBV29-1; CDR3 DNA: TGCAGCGTGGCACAGGGTAGGGATCAGCCCCAGCATTTT; CDR3 protein: CSVAQGRDQPQHF
J gene: TRBJ2-1; clone size: .; D gene: TRBD2; V gene: TRBV28; CDR3 DNA: TGTGCCAGCAGTTTAGTACTAGCGGGAGACAGTGAGCAGTTCTTC; CDR3 protein: CASSLVLAGDSEQFF
J gene: TRBJ1-1; clone size: .; D gene: .; V gene: TRBV27; CDR3 DNA: TGTGCCAGCAGCGAGGGGGGGGTGAACACTGAAGCTTTCTTT; CDR3 protein: CASSEGGVNTEAFF
J gene: TRBJ1-5; clone size: .; D gene: .; V gene: TRBV28; CDR3 DNA: TGTGCCAGCAGTCCCCCAGGTGCGGGCAATCAGCCCCAGCATTTT; CDR3 protein: CASSPPGAGNQPQHF
J gene: TRBJ2-1; clone size: .; D gene: TRBD2; V gene: TRBV28; CDR3 DNA: TGTGCCAGCAGTCCCTTGAGCGGGAGCTACAATGAGCAGTTCTTC; CDR3 protein: CASSPLSGSYNEQFF
J gene: TRBJ2-7; clone size: .; D gene: .; V gene: TRBV12-3/TRBV12-4; CDR3 DNA: TGTGCCAGCAGTATTACTGTGTACTACGAGCAGTACTTC; CDR3 protein: CASSITVYYEQYF
J gene: TRBJ2-6; clone size: .; D gene: .; V gene: TRBV7-2; CDR3 DNA: TGTGCCAGCAATCTAGGGAGTGCTGGGGCCAACGTCCTGACTTTC; CDR3 protein: CASNLGSAGANVLTF
J gene: TRBJ2-3; clone size: .; D gene: .; V gene: TRBV5-4; CDR3 DNA: TGTGCCAGCAGGCGGAACACAGATACGCAGTATTTT; CDR3 protein: CASRRNTDTQYF
J gene: TRBJ1-1; clone size: .; D gene: .; V gene: TRBV10-3; CDR3 DNA: TGTGCCATCAGGGAACAGGGCGCATTGAACACTGAAGCTTTCTTT; CDR3 protein: CAIREQGALNTEAFF
J gene: TRBJ1-5; clone size: .; D gene: .; V gene: TRBV7-2; CDR3 DNA: TGTGCCAGCAGCTTAAACAGGGCCCCTCAGCCCCAGCATTTT; CDR3 protein: CASSLNRAPQPQHF